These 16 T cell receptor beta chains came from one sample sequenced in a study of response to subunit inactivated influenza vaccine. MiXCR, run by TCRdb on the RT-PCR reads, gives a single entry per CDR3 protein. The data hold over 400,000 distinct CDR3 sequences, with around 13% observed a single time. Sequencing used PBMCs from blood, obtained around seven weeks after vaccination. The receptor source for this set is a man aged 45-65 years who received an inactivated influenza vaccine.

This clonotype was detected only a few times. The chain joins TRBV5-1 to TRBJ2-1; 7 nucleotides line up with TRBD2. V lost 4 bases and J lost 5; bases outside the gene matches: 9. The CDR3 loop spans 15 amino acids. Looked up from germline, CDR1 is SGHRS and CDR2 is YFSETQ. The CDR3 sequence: CASSTEGGAHNEQFF. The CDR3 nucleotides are TGCGCCAGCAGCACGGAGGGAGGGGCTCACAATGAGCAGTTCTTC.

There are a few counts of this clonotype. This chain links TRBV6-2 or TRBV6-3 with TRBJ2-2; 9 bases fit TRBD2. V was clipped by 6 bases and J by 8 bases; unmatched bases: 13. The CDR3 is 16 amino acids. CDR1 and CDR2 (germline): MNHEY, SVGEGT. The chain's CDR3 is CASRRTTSGFYGELFF. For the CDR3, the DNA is TGTGCCAGCAGACGTACGACTAGCGGATTCTATGGGGAGCTGTTTTTT.

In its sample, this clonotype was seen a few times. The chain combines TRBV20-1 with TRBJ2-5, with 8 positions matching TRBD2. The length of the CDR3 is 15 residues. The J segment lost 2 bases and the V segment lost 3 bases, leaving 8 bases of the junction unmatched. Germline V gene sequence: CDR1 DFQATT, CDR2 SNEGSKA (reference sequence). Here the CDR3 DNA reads TGCAGTGCTAGTTCGTCGGGAGGGGATCAAGAGACCCAGTACTTC. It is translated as CSASSSGGDQETQYF.

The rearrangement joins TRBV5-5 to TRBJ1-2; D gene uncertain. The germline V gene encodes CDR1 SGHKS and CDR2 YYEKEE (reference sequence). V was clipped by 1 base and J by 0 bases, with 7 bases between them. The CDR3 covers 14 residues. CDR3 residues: CASSLFLTNYGYTF. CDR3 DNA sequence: TGTGCCAGCAGCTTGTTCTTGACTAACTATGGCTACACCTTC.

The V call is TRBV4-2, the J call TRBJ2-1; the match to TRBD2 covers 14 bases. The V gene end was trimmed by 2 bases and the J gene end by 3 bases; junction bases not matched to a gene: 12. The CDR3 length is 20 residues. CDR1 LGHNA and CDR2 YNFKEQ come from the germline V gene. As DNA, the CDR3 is TGTGCCAGCAGCCAACACGACCCGGGACTAGCGGGAGATTTCTACAATGAGCAGTTCTTC. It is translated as CASSQHDPGLAGDFYNEQFF.

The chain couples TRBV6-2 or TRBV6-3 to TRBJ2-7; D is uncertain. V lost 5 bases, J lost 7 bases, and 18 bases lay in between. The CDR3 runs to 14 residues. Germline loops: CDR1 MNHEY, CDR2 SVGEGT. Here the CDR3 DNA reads TGTGCCAGCAGTACCCCGGCCCTGAGGTGGGAGCAGTACTTC. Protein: CASSTPALRWEQYF.

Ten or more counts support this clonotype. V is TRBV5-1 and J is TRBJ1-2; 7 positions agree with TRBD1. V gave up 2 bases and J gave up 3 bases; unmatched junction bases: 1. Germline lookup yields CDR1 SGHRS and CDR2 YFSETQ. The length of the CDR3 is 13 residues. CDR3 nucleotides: TGCGCCAGCAGCTTTGGACAGGACTATGGCTACACCTTC. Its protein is CASSFGQDYGYTF.

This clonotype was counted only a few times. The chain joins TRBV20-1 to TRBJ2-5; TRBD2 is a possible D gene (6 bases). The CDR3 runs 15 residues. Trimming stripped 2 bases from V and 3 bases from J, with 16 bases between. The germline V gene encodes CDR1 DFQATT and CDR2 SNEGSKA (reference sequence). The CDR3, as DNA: TGCAGTGCTAGATACCGGAGGGGCGGAGAAGAGACCCAGTACTTC. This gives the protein CSARYRRGGEETQYF.

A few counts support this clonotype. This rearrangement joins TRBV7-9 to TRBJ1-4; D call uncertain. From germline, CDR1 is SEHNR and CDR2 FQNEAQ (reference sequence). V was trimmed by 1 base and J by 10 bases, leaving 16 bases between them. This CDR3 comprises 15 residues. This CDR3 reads CASSLGDRVFGKLFF. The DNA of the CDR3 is TGTGCCAGCAGCTTAGGGGATAGGGTATTTGGAAAACTGTTTTTT. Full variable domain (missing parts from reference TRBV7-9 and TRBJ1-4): DTGVSQNPRHKITKRGQNVTFRCDPISEHNRLYWYRQTLGQGPEFLTYFQNEAQLEKSRLLSDRFSAERPKGSFSTLEIQRTEQGDSAMYLCASSLGDRVFGKLFFGSGTQLSVL.

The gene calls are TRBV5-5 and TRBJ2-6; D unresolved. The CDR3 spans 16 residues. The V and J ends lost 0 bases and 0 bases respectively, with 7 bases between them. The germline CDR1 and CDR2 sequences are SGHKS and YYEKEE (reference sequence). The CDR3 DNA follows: TGTGCCAGCAGCTTGGGCATTAGCTCTGGGGCCAACGTCCTGACTTTC. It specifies CASSLGISSGANVLTF.

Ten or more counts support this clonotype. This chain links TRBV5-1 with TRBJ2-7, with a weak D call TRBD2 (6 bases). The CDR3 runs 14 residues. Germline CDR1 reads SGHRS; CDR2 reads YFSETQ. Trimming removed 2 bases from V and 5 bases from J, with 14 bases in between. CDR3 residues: CASSFEGGFDEQYF. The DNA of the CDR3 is TGCGCCAGCAGCTTCGAGGGAGGTTTCGACGAGCAGTACTTC.

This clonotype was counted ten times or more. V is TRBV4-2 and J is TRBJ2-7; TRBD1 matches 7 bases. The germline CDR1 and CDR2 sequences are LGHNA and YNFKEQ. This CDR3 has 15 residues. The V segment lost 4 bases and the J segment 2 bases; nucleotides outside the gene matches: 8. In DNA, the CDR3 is TGTGCCAGCAGCCCCATGCTAGGGGGCACCTACGAGCAGTACTTC. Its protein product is CASSPMLGGTYEQYF.

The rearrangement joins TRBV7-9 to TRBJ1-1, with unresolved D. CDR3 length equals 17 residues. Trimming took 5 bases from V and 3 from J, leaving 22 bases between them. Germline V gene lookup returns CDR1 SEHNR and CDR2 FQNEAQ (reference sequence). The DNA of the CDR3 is TGTGCCAGCAGCCACCTAACCCTAACTAGGAGCTACACTGAAGCTTTCTTT. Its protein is CASSHLTLTRSYTEAFF.

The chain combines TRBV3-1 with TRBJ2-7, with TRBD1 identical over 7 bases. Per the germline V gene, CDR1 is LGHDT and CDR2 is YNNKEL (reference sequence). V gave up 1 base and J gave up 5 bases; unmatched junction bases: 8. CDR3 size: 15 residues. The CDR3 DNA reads TGTGCCAGCAGCCAAGGGAGAAGGGGGCGGCACGAGCAGTACTTC. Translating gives CASSQGRRGRHEQYF.

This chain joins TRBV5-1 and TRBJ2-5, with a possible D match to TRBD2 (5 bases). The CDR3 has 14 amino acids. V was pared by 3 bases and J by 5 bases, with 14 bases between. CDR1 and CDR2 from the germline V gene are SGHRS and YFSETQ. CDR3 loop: CASSSVGRGETQYF. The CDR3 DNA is TGCGCCAGCAGCTCCGTGGGGAGAGGGGAGACCCAGTACTTC.

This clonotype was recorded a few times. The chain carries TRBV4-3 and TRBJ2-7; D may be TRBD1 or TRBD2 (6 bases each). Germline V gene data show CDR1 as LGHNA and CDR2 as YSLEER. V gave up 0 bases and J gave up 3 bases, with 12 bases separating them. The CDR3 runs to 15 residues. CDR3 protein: CASSQEGGLYYEQYF. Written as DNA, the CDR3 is TGCGCCAGCAGCCAAGAGGGGGGCCTTTACTACGAGCAGTACTTC.